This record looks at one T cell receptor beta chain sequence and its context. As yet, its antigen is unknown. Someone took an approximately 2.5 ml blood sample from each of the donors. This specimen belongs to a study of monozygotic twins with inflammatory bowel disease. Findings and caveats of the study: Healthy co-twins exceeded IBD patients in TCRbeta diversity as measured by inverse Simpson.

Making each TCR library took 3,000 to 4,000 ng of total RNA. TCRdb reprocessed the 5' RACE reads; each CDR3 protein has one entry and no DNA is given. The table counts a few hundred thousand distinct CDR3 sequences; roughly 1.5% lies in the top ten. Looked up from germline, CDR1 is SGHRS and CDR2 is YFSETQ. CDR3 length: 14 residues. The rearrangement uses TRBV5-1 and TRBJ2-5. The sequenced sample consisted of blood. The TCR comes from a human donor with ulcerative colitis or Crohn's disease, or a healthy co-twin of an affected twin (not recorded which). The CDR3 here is CASSFGQARETQYF.